Here is one TCR beta chain with its context. Antigen unknown. The donors, healthy adults who were HIV-negative, had experienced no recent acute infections or vaccinations. This CDR3 contains 14 residues. The germline V and J ends were trimmed by 5 bases and 5 bases, with 12 bases remaining between them. Germline assignment: CDR1 MNHNS and CDR2 SASEGT. The data belong to a study of shared clonotypes between healthy human individuals. Repertoires were generated with immunoSEQ multiplex PCR, while TCRdb's copy carries only in-frame clones and drops some. The table has over 1.5 million clones, 95% to 99% seen once; the top ten hold around 0.45%. Findings of the study overall: Naive CD4 clonotypes were shared across several donors at roughly 5.5%. Some clonotypes were shared by all four sorted-subset donors, while others were not shared. The non-shared ones had lower generation probabilities than the shared ones.

The TCR comes from a man aged 30 to 45 in good health. The chain links TRBV6-1 to TRBJ1-4; weak D call: TRBD1 (6 bases). Sequencing input: naive CD4+ T cells sorted from blood. The subset here: CD45RA+ positively selected. As DNA, the CDR3 is TGTGCCAGCAGTCTTGGGGGGCCAAATGAAAAACTGTTTTTT. Residues: CASSLGGPNEKLFF.